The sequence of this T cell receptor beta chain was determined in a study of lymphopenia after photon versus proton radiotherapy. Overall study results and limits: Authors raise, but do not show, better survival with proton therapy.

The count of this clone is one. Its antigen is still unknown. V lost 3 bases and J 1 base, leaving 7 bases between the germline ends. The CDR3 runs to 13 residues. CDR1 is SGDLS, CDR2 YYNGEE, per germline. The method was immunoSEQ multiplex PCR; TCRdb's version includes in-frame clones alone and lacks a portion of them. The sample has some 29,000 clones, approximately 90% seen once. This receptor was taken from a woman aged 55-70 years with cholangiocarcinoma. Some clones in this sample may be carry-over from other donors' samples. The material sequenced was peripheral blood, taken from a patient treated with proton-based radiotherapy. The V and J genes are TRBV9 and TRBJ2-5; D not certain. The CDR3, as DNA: TGTGCCAGCAGCGGGAGCCTCCAAGAGACCCAGTACTTC. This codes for CASSGSLQETQYF.